Listed below are T cell receptor beta chains from one sample, sequenced in a study of blood T cell repertoires in COVID-19. Some clones are missing from TCRdb's copy, which holds only in-frame ones; the method was immunoSEQ multiplex PCR. The sample lists 110,000 to 150,000 clones, roughly 79% occurring once. The sequenced material came from peripheral blood. Every receptor here comes from an older woman with acute or convalescent COVID-19. CDR3s include the opening cysteine and the closing phenylalanine or tryptophan. A D gene is named only where the DNA matches it firmly. Clone size is shown for a subset of rows, as once, few, many or a class of expanded clone.

size	J	V	D	DNA	CDR3
NA	TRBJ1-2	TRBV28	NA	TGTGCCAGCAGTCATTATGGCTACACCTTC	CASSHYGYTF
once	TRBJ1-1	TRBV4-2	NA	TGTGCCAGCAGCCAAGAACAGAACACTGAAGCTTTCTTT	CASSQEQNTEAFF
NA	TRBJ2-5	TRBV30	TRBD2	TGTGCCTGGAGTACCTCCCCCGCACTAGCGGGATCCCCCAGGACCCAGTACTTC	CAWSTSPALAGSPRTQYF
NA	TRBJ2-7	TRBV10-2	TRBD2	TGCGCCAGCAGAGCTTCCCTAAGGGCTAGCGGGAGGTACGAGCAGTACTTC	CASRASLRASGRYEQYF
NA	TRBJ1-1	TRBV5-1	TRBD1	TGCGCCAGCAGCAGGACAGGGGTCACTGAAGCTTTCTTT	CASSRTGVTEAFF
NA	TRBJ1-5	TRBV6-5	TRBD1	TGTGCCAGCAAACAGGGGAGCAATCAGCCCCAGCATTTT	CASKQGSNQPQHF
NA	TRBJ2-3	TRBV2	NA	TGTGCCAGCAGTGATTTGGGGGGATTTGCTGGCACAGATACGCAGTATTTT	CASSDLGGFAGTDTQYF
once	TRBJ1-2	TRBV7-8	NA	TGTGCCAGCAGCTTAGCGCTACGGGATGGCTACACCTTC	CASSLALRDGYTF
NA	TRBJ2-7	TRBV6-6	TRBD1	TGTGCCAGCAGTTCCCCCGGACAGGGAGGCTGGGAGCAGTACTTC	CASSSPGQGGWEQYF
NA	TRBJ1-3	TRBV3-1/TRBV3-2	NA	TGTGCCAGCAGCCCAGGTGCTGGAAACACCATATATTTT	CASSPGAGNTIYF
NA	TRBJ1-3	TRBV7-8	NA	TGTGCCAGCAGCTTAGTGACGTGGGAGGCTGGAAACACCATATATTTT	CASSLVTWEAGNTIYF
NA	TRBJ2-7	TRBV4-1	TRBD2	TGCGCCAGCAGCCAATTCGCTAGCGGAGCAACCCTCTACGAGCAGTACTTC	CASSQFASGATLYEQYF
NA	TRBJ2-7	TRBV7-9	TRBD2	TGTGCCAGCAGCATAAATAGCGGGAGTTTGTACGAGCAGTACTTC	CASSINSGSLYEQYF
NA	TRBJ2-7	TRBV11-2	TRBD2	TGTGCCAGCAGCCCACGGGTGGGGGGGAACGAGCAGTACTTC	CASSPRVGGNEQYF
NA	TRBJ1-1	TRBV27	TRBD1	TGTGCCAGCAGTTTCGGGACAGGTGAAGCTTTCTTT	CASSFGTGEAFF
NA	TRBJ2-7	TRBV2	TRBD1	TGTGCCAGCAGTTACGGGACAGGGGGCCCCTACGAGCAGTACTTC	CASSYGTGGPYEQYF
NA	TRBJ2-2	TRBV20-1	NA	TGCAGTGCTAGTCGGTCAGGGATCGGGGAGCTGTTTTTT	CSASRSGIGELFF
NA	TRBJ2-7	TRBV4-1	NA	TGCGCCAGCAGCCAAGTAGCCGGGGACTCCTACGAGCAGTACTTC	CASSQVAGDSYEQYF
NA	TRBJ2-4	TRBV6-1	NA	TGTGCCAGCAGTGAAGGATGGGTGGGGGGTTTGGCCATTCAGTACTTC	CASSEGWVGGLAIQYF
NA	TRBJ2-1	TRBV12-3/TRBV12-4	NA	TGTGCCAGCAGTTCCGGGACTCCTAGGGAGCAGTTCTTC	CASSSGTPREQFF
NA	TRBJ2-2	TRBV5-1	TRBD1	TGCGCCAGCAGCTTTAGACAGGGCACCCTGGGGGAGCTGTTTTTT	CASSFRQGTLGELFF
NA	TRBJ2-7	TRBV19	NA	TGTGCCAGTAGTATTTCGACTAGTCTGAGCGAGCAGTACTTC	CASSISTSLSEQYF